This TCR beta chain came from a study of Graves' ophthalmopathy and Graves' hyperthyroidism. This clonotype occurred many times. Amplification from RNA transcripts yielded the TCR beta CDR3 regions. Second-round multiplex PCR came after a first-round RT-PCR that employed HTBI primers. TCRdb re-called the multiplex PCR reads with MiXCR, one entry per CDR3 protein. The profile covers 450,000 to 600,000 distinct CDR3 sequences, with approximately 35% appearing a single time and about 4% taken by the ten largest. This CDR3 has 14 residues. Germline V gives CDR1 SGHTA, CDR2 FQGNSA. Trimming removed 1 base from V and 4 bases from J, with 10 bases in between. Exclusion covered patients with other autoimmune diseases or uncontrolled infections (as well as pregnancy or lactation).

This chain joins TRBV7-2 and TRBJ1-2; D gene uncertain. The clonotype originates from an adult man with Graves' hyperthyroidism. Sequences were obtained from peripheral blood or thyroid tissue (not recorded which). In DNA, the CDR3 is TGTGCCAGCAGCTTAGGGGTAGGATCCTATGGCTACACCTTC. Translated, it gives CASSLGVGSYGYTF. Full variable domain (outside the CDR3, taken from reference TRBV7-2 and TRBJ1-2): GAGVSQSPSNKVTEKGKDVELRCDPISGHTALYWYRQSLGQGLEFLIYFQGNSAPDKSGLPSDRFSAERTGGSVSTLTIQRTQQEDSAVYLCASSLGVGSYGYTFGSGTRLTVV.